One T cell receptor (beta chain) is described in this entry. The data stem from a study of T-cell reconstitution after alpha-beta-depleted transplantation in children. The CDR3 is made up of 12 amino acids. V was shortened by 6 bases and J by 4 bases, with 7 bases between the two germline ends. Germline V lookup: CDR1 SGHDN, CDR2 FVKESK. A TCRbeta library incorporating unique molecular identifiers was prepared. Using its own MiXCR run on the PCR reads, TCRdb lists one record per CDR3 protein. In the table there are hundreds of thousands of distinct CDR3 sequences, 15% to 20% of which are singletons. This clonotype was obtained from a human donor who donated a stem cell graft to a child with acute lymphoblastic leukemia. This material consisted of PBMCs from the stem cell graft donor, taken from the stem cell graft. The chain links TRBV14 to TRBJ1-3; D not certain. CDR3 loop: CASRSAGNTIYF. DNA for the CDR3: TGTGCCAGCAGGAGTGCCGGAAACACCATATATTTT.